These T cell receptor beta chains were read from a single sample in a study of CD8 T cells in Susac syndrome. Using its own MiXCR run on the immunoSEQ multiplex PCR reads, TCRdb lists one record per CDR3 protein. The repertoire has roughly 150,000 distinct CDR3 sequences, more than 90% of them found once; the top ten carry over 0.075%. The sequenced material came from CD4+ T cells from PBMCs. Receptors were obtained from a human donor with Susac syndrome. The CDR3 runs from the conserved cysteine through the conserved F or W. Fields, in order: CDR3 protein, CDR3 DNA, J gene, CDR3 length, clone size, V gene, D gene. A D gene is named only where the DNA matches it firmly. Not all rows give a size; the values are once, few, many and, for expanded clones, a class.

cdr3_aa: CASSQEIVDEQYF
cdr3_nt: TGTGCCAGCAGCCAAGAGATCGTGGACGAGCAGTACTTC
j_call: TRBJ2-7
cdr3_length: 13
clone_size: NA
v_call: TRBV4-2
d_call: NA

cdr3_aa: CASSQEGGFTEAFF
cdr3_nt: TGTGCCAGCAGCCAAGAGGGCGGTTTCACTGAAGCTTTCTTT
j_call: TRBJ1-1
cdr3_length: 14
clone_size: NA
v_call: TRBV3-1
d_call: NA

cdr3_aa: CASSHRPLTGELFF
cdr3_nt: TGTGCCAGCAGCCATCGGCCTCTCACCGGGGAGCTGTTTTTT
j_call: TRBJ2-2
cdr3_length: 14
clone_size: NA
v_call: TRBV3-1
d_call: NA

cdr3_aa: CASSQDIYEQYF
cdr3_nt: TGTGCCAGCAGTCAAGACATCTACGAGCAGTACTTC
j_call: TRBJ2-7
cdr3_length: 12
clone_size: once
v_call: TRBV2
d_call: NA

cdr3_aa: CSADGGLGDTQYF
cdr3_nt: TGCAGCGCCGACGGCGGACTCGGGGATACGCAGTATTTT
j_call: TRBJ2-3
cdr3_length: 13
clone_size: NA
v_call: TRBV29-1
d_call: NA

cdr3_aa: CASSRTSGNEQYF
cdr3_nt: TGCGCCAGCAGCCGGACTAGCGGGAACGAGCAGTACTTC
j_call: TRBJ2-7
cdr3_length: 13
clone_size: NA
v_call: TRBV5-1
d_call: TRBD2

cdr3_aa: CASSQEYRNSPLHF
cdr3_nt: TGTGCCAGCAGCCAAGAATACCGGAATTCACCCCTCCACTTT
j_call: TRBJ1-6
cdr3_length: 14
clone_size: NA
v_call: TRBV14
d_call: NA

cdr3_aa: CSAPRGPARDTQYF
cdr3_nt: TGCAGTGCTCCTCGAGGCCCGGCCCGAGATACGCAGTATTTT
j_call: TRBJ2-3
cdr3_length: 14
clone_size: once
v_call: TRBV20-1
d_call: NA

cdr3_aa: CASSERFFETQYF
cdr3_nt: TGTGCCAGCAGTGAACGGTTTTTCGAGACCCAGTACTTC
j_call: TRBJ2-5
cdr3_length: 13
clone_size: few
v_call: TRBV2
d_call: NA

cdr3_aa: CASPKTGDWYEQYF
cdr3_nt: TGCGCCAGCCCGAAGACAGGGGATTGGTACGAGCAGTACTTC
j_call: TRBJ2-7
cdr3_length: 14
clone_size: NA
v_call: TRBV23-1
d_call: TRBD1

cdr3_aa: CASSRGAGQPQHF
cdr3_nt: TGTGCCAGCAGCCGCGGGGCCGGTCAGCCCCAGCATTTT
j_call: TRBJ1-5
cdr3_length: 13
clone_size: once
v_call: TRBV11-2
d_call: NA

cdr3_aa: CASSFRAGGNEQYF
cdr3_nt: TGTGCCAGCAGTTTCAGGGCAGGGGGCAACGAGCAGTACTTC
j_call: TRBJ2-7
cdr3_length: 14
clone_size: NA
v_call: TRBV12-3/TRBV12-4
d_call: TRBD1

cdr3_aa: CASSTGGALTYEQYF
cdr3_nt: TGTGCCAGCAGTACAGGGGGCGCTTTAACCTACGAGCAGTACTTC
j_call: TRBJ2-7
cdr3_length: 15
clone_size: NA
v_call: TRBV28
d_call: TRBD1

cdr3_aa: CSVGGAGGETQYF
cdr3_nt: TGCAGCGTTGGGGGGGCAGGGGGAGAGACCCAGTACTTC
j_call: TRBJ2-5
cdr3_length: 13
clone_size: NA
v_call: TRBV29-1
d_call: NA

cdr3_aa: CASSQEGGVFF
cdr3_nt: TGTGCCAGCAGCCAAGAAGGTGGGGTATTCTTC
j_call: TRBJ2-1
cdr3_length: 11
clone_size: once
v_call: TRBV3-1
d_call: NA

cdr3_aa: CASTQAGTDVYEQYF
cdr3_nt: TGTGCCAGCACCCAAGCCGGGACGGACGTCTACGAGCAGTACTTC
j_call: TRBJ2-7
cdr3_length: 15
clone_size: NA
v_call: TRBV28
d_call: NA

cdr3_aa: CASSLGSGAGGEQYF
cdr3_nt: TGTGCCAGCAGCTTAGGGTCCGGGGCAGGGGGCGAGCAGTACTTC
j_call: TRBJ2-7
cdr3_length: 15
clone_size: once
v_call: TRBV7-2
d_call: TRBD1